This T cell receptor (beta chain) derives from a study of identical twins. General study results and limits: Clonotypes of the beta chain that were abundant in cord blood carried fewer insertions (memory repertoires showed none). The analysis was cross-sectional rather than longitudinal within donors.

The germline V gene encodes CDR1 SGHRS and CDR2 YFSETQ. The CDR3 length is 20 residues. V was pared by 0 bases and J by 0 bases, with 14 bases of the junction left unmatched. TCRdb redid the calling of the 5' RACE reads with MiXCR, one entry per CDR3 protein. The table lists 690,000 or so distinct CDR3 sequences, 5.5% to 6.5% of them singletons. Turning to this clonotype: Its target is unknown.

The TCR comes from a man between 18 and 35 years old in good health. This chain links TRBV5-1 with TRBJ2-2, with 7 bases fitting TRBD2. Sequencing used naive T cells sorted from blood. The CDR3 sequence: CASSLGRRSGERANTGELFF. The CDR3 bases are TGCGCCAGCAGCTTGGGGAGGAGGAGCGGGGAAAGGGCGAACACCGGGGAGCTGTTTTTT.